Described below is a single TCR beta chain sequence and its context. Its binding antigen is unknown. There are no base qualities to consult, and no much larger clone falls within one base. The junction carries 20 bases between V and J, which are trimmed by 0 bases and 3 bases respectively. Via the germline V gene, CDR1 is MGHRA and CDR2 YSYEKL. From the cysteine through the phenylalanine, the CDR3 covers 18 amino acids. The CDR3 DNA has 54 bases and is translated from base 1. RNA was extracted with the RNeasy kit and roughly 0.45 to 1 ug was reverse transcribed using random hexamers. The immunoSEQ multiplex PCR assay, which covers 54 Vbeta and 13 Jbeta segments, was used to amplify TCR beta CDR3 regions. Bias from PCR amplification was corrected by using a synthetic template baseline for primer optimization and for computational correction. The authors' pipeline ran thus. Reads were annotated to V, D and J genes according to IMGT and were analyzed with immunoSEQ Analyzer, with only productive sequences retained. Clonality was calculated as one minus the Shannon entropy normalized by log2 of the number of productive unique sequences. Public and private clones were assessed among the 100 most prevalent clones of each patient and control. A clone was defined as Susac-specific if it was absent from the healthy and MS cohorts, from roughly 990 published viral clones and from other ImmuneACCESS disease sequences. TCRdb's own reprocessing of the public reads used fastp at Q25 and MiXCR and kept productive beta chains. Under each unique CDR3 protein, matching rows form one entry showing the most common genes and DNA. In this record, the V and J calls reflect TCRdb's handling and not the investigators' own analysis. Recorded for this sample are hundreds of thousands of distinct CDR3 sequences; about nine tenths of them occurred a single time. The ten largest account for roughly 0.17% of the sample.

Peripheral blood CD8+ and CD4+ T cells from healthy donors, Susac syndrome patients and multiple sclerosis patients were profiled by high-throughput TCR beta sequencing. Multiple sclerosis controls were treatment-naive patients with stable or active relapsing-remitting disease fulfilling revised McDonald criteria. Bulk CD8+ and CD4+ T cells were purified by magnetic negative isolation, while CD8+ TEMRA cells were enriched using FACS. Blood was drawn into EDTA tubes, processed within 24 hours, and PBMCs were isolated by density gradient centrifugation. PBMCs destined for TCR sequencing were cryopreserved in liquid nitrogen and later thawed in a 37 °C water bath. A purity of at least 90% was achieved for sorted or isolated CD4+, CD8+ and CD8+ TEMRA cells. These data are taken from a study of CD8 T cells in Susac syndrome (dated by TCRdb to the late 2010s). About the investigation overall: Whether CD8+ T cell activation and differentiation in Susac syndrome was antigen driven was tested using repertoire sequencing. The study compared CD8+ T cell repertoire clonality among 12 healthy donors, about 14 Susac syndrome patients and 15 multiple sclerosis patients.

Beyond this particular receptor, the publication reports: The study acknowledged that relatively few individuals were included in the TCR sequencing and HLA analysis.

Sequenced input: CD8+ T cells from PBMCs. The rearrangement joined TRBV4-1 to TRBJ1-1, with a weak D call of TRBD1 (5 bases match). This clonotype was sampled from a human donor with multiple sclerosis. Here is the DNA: TGCGCCAGCAGCCAAGATTTCGGGGCTCCCTCCCCGGACACTGAAGCTTTCTTT. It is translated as CASSQDFGAPSPDTEAFF.